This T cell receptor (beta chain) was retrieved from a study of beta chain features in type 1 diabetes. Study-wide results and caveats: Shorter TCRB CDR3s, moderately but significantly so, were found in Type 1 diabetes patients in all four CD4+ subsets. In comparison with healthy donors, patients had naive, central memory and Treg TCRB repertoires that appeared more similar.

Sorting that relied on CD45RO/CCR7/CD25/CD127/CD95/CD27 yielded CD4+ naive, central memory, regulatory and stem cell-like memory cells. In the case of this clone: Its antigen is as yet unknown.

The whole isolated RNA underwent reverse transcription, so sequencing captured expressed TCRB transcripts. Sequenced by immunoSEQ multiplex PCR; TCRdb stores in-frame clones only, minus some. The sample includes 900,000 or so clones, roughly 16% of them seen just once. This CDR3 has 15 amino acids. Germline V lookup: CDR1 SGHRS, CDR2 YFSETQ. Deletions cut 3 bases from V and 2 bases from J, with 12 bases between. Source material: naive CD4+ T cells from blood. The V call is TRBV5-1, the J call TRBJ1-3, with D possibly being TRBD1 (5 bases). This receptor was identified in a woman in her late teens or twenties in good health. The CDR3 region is CASSSGAGAGNTIYF. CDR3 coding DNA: TGCGCCAGCAGCTCCGGGGCAGGCGCTGGAAACACCATATATTTT.